The sequence of this T cell receptor (beta chain) was determined in a study of spatial heterogeneity in lung cancer. Study as a whole: A unique TCR and UMI combination showed up more than ten times in raw reads, on average.

Specified time point: sample taken at primary tumor resection. Unsorted whole RNA from tumor, nontumor lung or frozen PBMC underwent sequencing. Each CDR3 protein is one row after TCRdb ran MiXCR on the 5' RACE reads. The sample contains approximately 11,000 distinct CDR3 sequences, roughly 3.7% of which appear only once. V lost 5 bases to trimming and J lost 9 bases; unmatched junction nucleotides: 8. Germline assignment: CDR1 SGHAT and CDR2 FQNNGV. The CDR3 totals 15 residues. Within the sample, this clonotype is medium-sized. This rearrangement joins TRBV11-2 to TRBJ2-1; 12 bases align to TRBD2. Material: normal lung tissue next to the tumor, obtained at surgery. The receptor was derived from a male donor with early-stage non-small cell lung cancer. CDR3 protein: CASSKTSGRYGEQFF. The CDR3, as DNA: TGTGCCAGCAGCAAAACTAGCGGGAGGTATGGTGAGCAGTTCTTC.